The TCR beta chain under discussion was sequenced for a study of T cell responses to AZD1222 COVID-19 vaccine. In regard to this clone: Antigen specificity is unknown.

Study findings and constraints: Females outnumbered males among donors, who were mostly white British; clonal diversity was possibly underestimated. Seropositivity was recorded at baseline in only a handful of AZD1222 recipients. Spike-wide vaccine-associated CD4 TCRs dominated at 160-218 and 743-854.

Second doses that came at about 4 or about 12 weeks were put together. Sequencing used immunoSEQ multiplex PCR; TCRdb keeps in-frame clones, though not all of them. The data show around 110,000 clones, with about 90% seen just once and roughly 6% held by the top ten. CDR1 is LGHNA and CDR2 is YSLEER in the germline V gene. The ends were cut back, 0 bases at V and 3 bases at J, with 20 bases in the middle. The CDR3 length is 18 residues. This sample comprised peripheral blood, obtained 28 days after the second AZD1222 dose. This rearrangement joins TRBV4-3 to TRBJ1-1; tentative D call: TRBD1 (6 bases). This TCR derives from an adult who received the AZD1222 COVID-19 vaccine. CDR3 protein: CASSQDLAGVRGDTEAFF. In nucleotides, the CDR3 is TGCGCCAGCAGCCAAGATTTGGCAGGGGTACGAGGAGACACTGAAGCTTTCTTT.